A few counts support the clone carrying this TCR beta chain. Its antigen is currently unknown. The data originate from a study of identical twins. From the 5' RACE reads, TCRdb called clonotypes with MiXCR, one entry per CDR3 protein. Of under 300,000 distinct CDR3 sequences detected, approximately 8.6% appear once; the ten largest clones hold 3%. Whole-study findings and limits: Conclusions were drawn cross-sectionally by statistical analysis, without following the same donors. Beta out-of-frame sequences displayed a weaker excess of sharing between twins. Reduced insertions were recorded for abundant cord blood beta clonotypes, with no such pattern in memory repertoires.

Healthy Caucasian donors formed the entire cohort. V dropped 2 bases and J dropped 3 bases, with 14 bases sitting between them. The CDR3 has 15 amino acids. Germline values: CDR1 MGHRA, CDR2 YSYEKL. These data also formed part of another study, on yellow fever vaccine responses in identical twins.

Sequencing was done on a sample of CD8+ T cells sorted from blood. This chain joins TRBV4-1 and TRBJ2-7; tentative D call: TRBD1 (6 bases). This receptor was identified in a woman younger than 30 in good health. Here the CDR3 DNA reads TGCGCCAGCAGCCAAATGACAGGCTCAGGCTACGAGCAGTACTTC. It codes for CASSQMTGSGYEQYF.